This T cell receptor beta chain was sequenced for a study of blood T cells in healthy people across ages. Next came a second PCR, run for about 6 to 11 cycles, which used a sample-barcoded 5' primer along with a J-beta primer mix. TCRdb fed the 5' RACE reads into MiXCR, producing one record per CDR3 protein. The sample lists about 630,000 distinct CDR3 sequences; around 20% were seen once. The CDR3 contains 14 residues. V was cut by 3 bases and J by 7 bases, with 12 bases left in between. This chain links TRBV12-3 or TRBV12-4 with TRBJ1-4; tentative D call: TRBD1 (5 bases). This TCR derives from a man aged 65 to 79 in good health. The specimen sequenced was blood. The chain's CDR3 is CASSFQGGGEKLFF. The CDR3 bases are TGTGCCAGCAGTTTCCAGGGAGGTGGTGAAAAACTGTTTTTT.